This passage covers 21 T cell receptor beta chains from one sample sequenced in a study of regulatory T cells in long-lasting Graves disease. The TCR beta library used iRepertoire HTBI primers with Arm-PCR amplification of CDR3. Each CDR3 protein is one row after TCRdb ran MiXCR on the multiplex PCR reads. There are about 520,000 distinct CDR3 sequences in the sample; around 11% occur only once, and more than 8% lies in the top ten. Time point specified: newly diagnosed GD, antithyroid drugs for less than 3 months. From PBMCs, RNA was extracted and then used to make the TCR library. Another study also made use of these data, one on T cells in Graves' hyperthyroidism and ophthalmopathy.

This specimen was peripheral blood mononuclear cells (PBMCs), taken at new diagnosis, from a patient treated with antithyroid drugs. These receptor sequences come from a woman under 40 with Graves disease.

This clonotype was picked up many times. The chain combines TRBV5-1 with TRBJ1-1; D gene uncertain. CDR3 length equals 13 residues. V was clipped by 0 bases and J by 6 bases, with 9 bases between them. CDR1 is SGHRS, CDR2 YFSETQ, per germline. CDR3: CASSLATLAEAFF. The CDR3 DNA follows: TGCGCCAGCAGCTTGGCCACTTTAGCTGAAGCTTTCTTT.

This clonotype was seen at least ten times. The chain recombines TRBV10-3 with TRBJ2-2; D is undetermined. The V end was cut by 4 bases, the J end by 1 base, with 4 bases between. Per the germline V gene, CDR1 is ENHRY and CDR2 is SYGVKD. The length of the CDR3 is 13 residues. Here the CDR3 reads CAISVQNTGELFF. The CDR3 DNA reads TGTGCCATCAGTGTGCAGAACACCGGGGAGCTGTTTTTT.

This clonotype was found many times. The chain employs TRBV19 and TRBJ2-7; the D is unclear. Germline-derived CDR1 and CDR2 are LNHDA and SQIVND (reference sequence). The CDR3 totals 14 residues. V was shortened by 1 base and J by 1 base, with 8 bases between the two germline ends. The CDR3 coding sequence is TGTGCCAGTAGTATAGCGGGCGGATCCTACGAGCAGTACTTC. Its protein product is CASSIAGGSYEQYF.

This sequence joins TRBV18 and TRBJ2-5, with unresolved D. The V end was cut by 8 bases, the J end by 5 bases, with 12 bases between. This CDR3 is 12 amino acids long. Per the germline V gene, CDR1 is KGHSH and CDR2 is LQKENI. The CDR3: CASTDQRETQYF. CDR3 nucleotide sequence: TGTGCCAGCACGGACCAGCGCGAGACCCAGTACTTC.

In its sample, this clonotype was seen many times. The genes are TRBV6-2 or TRBV6-3 and TRBJ2-7, with D hard to call. Per germline, CDR1 MNHEY and CDR2 SVGEGT. The ends were cut back, 4 bases at V and 3 bases at J, with 10 bases in the middle. The CDR3 sequence is 13 residues long. CDR3 protein: CASSFHVDYEQYF. CDR3 in DNA: TGTGCCAGCAGTTTCCACGTTGACTACGAGCAGTACTTC.

This clonotype came up a few times. V usage is TRBV28 and J usage is TRBJ1-4, with D maybe TRBD1 (6 bases). The CDR3 extends over 18 amino acids. Trimming left V 3 bases short and J 7 bases short, with 24 bases between. Germline V gene lookup returns CDR1 MDHEN and CDR2 SYDVKM. CDR3 coding DNA: TGTGCCAGCAGTTTTGTGGGCCGGTGGGGGGCGCGAAGTGAAAAACTGTTTTTT. Its translation is CASSFVGRWGARSEKLFF.

This clonotype was observed many times. The J gene is TRBJ2-1, the V gene TRBV28; D remains ambiguous. This CDR3 region has 14 residues. Germline-derived CDR1 and CDR2 are MDHEN and SYDVKM. V lost 5 bases to trimming and J lost 2 bases, with 10 bases between them. CDR3 bases: TGTGCCAGCAGTAAGGACCCCCCCTACAATGAGCAGTTCTTC. Its protein is CASSKDPPYNEQFF. Using reference TRBV28 and TRBJ2-1 for the parts outside the CDR3, the full variable domain is DVKVTQSSRYLVKRTGEKVFLECVQDMDHENMFWYRQDPGLGLRLIYFSYDVKMKEKGDIPEGYSVSREKKERFSLILESASTNQTSMYLCASSKDPPYNEQFFGPGTRLTVL.

The chain carries TRBV5-4 and TRBJ1-6; TRBD1 matches 7 bases. V shed 3 bases, J shed 7 bases, and the junction held 7 bases outside the gene matches. This CDR3 contains 15 residues. CDR1 and CDR2 from the germline V gene are SGHNT and YYREEE (reference sequence). CDR3 DNA: TGTGCCAGCAGCTGGGAACAGGGGCAGAATTCACCCCTCCACTTT. It is translated as CASSWEQGQNSPLHF.

This clonotype was seen a few times. The chain recombines TRBV6-1 with TRBJ1-6; D gene unclear. The CDR3 loop spans 13 amino acids. CDR1 is MNHNS and CDR2 is SASEGT in the germline V gene. V gave up 6 bases and J gave up 10 bases, with 13 bases separating them. In nucleotides, the CDR3 is TGTGCCAGCAGCACCGAAAGTCGATCACCCCTCCACTTT. Translation: CASSTESRSPLHF.

This clonotype was seen repeatedly, ten times or more. This sequence joins TRBV9 and TRBJ1-1; D possibly corresponds to TRBD1 (5 bases). Per the germline V gene, CDR1 is SGDLS and CDR2 is YYNGEE. The V and J ends lost 3 bases and 6 bases respectively, with 18 bases between them. The CDR3 contains 15 residues. The DNA of the CDR3 is TGTGCCAGCAGCGCTGGATCAGGGTTTAGCTCTGAAGCTTTCTTT. Translated, it gives CASSAGSGFSSEAFF.

This clonotype was observed many times. This chain connects TRBV28 to TRBJ1-2; tentatively, D is TRBD1 (5 bases). This CDR3 region has 14 residues. Trimming cost V 6 bases and J 3 bases, with 14 bases left between them. The germline V gene has CDR1 MDHEN and CDR2 SYDVKM. DNA for the CDR3: TGTGCCAGCAGCTTTGCTGGGACCGACTATGGCTACACCTTC. Translating gives CASSFAGTDYGYTF.

There are many counts of this clonotype. The chain uses TRBV7-8 and TRBJ2-5; D not certain. V was clipped by 1 base and J by 3 bases, with 12 bases between them. The CDR3 runs 15 residues. In germline, CDR1 is SGHVS, CDR2 FQNEAQ. CDR3 in amino acids: CASSLGRHVKETQYF. CDR3 DNA sequence: TGTGCCAGCAGCTTAGGGAGACATGTGAAAGAGACCCAGTACTTC.

This clonotype has a count of ten or more. CDR3 sequence: CASRSRRDRASGANVLTF. CDR3 in DNA: TGTGCCAGCAGGTCTCGGAGGGACAGGGCTTCTGGGGCCAACGTCCTGACTTTC. The chain links TRBV11-2 to TRBJ2-6; 9 bases match TRBD1. Germline V gene sequence: CDR1 SGHAT, CDR2 FQNNGV. The CDR3 loop spans 18 amino acids. After removal of 6 bases from V and 1 base from J, the junction contained 10 bases not matched to a gene.

As regards this clonotype: A far larger clone is only one base removed, so a read error is likely. The rearrangement uses TRBV2 and TRBJ2-4, with TRBD2 matching 7 bases. The V and J ends lost 6 bases and 13 bases, in that order; junction bases with no gene match: 12. The length of the CDR3 is 13 residues. CDR1 is SNHLY and CDR2 is FYNNEI in the germline V gene. CDR3 sequence: CASSVGLTREQYF. The CDR3 region has the DNA TGTGCCAGCAGCGTCGGACTAACGCGGGAGCAGTACTTC. Variable domain in full (rest from reference TRBV2 and TRBJ2-4): EPEVTQTPSHQVTQMGQEVILRCVPISNHLYFYWYRQILGQKVEFLVSFYNNEISEKSEIFDDQFSVERPDGSNFTLKIRSTKLEDSAMYFCASSVGLTREQYFGAGTRLSVL.

This clonotype has a handful of counts. This chain joins TRBV18 and TRBJ1-1; D call uncertain. The CDR3 spans 14 residues. Trimming stripped 4 bases from V and 7 bases from J, with 16 bases between. Germline V lookup: CDR1 KGHSH, CDR2 LQKENI. For the CDR3, the DNA is TGTGCCAGCTCACACAGCCAGCAAGTCGATGAAGCTTTCTTT. Translating gives CASSHSQQVDEAFF.

This chain joins TRBV6-2 or TRBV6-3 and TRBJ2-3, with a possible D match to TRBD2 (5 bases). V lost 2 bases and J 6 bases, leaving 21 bases between the germline ends. This CDR3 is built from 17 residues. Germline V CDR1 and CDR2: MNHEY, SVGEGT. This CDR3 reads CASSYGKVVGEMDTQYF. The CDR3 nucleotides read TGTGCCAGCAGTTACGGGAAGGTCGTCGGGGAAATGGATACGCAGTATTTT.

This clonotype has at least ten counts. V is TRBV20-1 and J is TRBJ1-1; no firm D call. V was clipped by 6 bases and J by 4 bases, with 15 bases between them. The V gene's germline CDR1 is DFQATT and CDR2 SNEGSKA (reference sequence). The CDR3 is 13 amino acids. CDR3 amino acids: CSARAFLGTEAFF. DNA for the CDR3: TGCAGTGCCCGGGCCTTCCTGGGCACTGAAGCTTTCTTT.

This clonotype was recorded many times. This rearrangement joins TRBV11-2 to TRBJ2-1; unclear D gene. The CDR3 covers 15 residues. Germline V gene data show CDR1 as SGHAT and CDR2 as FQNNGV. Trimming removed 1 base from V and 8 bases from J, with 15 bases in between. CDR3 coding DNA: TGTGCCAGCAGCTTAGGTTTAGCCTATTGGGATGAGCAGTTCTTC. Translated, it gives CASSLGLAYWDEQFF.

This clonotype has a handful of counts. A read error may explain this, as a much larger clone is one base away. The gene calls are TRBV28 and TRBJ1-4, with TRBD1 matching 8 bases. The CDR3 is made up of 16 amino acids. Germline loops: CDR1 MDHEN, CDR2 SYDVKM. The CDR3, as DNA: TGTGCCAGCAGTTACGCCAGGGGGCGCGGTAATGAAAAACTGGTTTTT. This gives the protein CASSYARGRGNEKLVF.

This clonotype was observed many times. This chain uses TRBV25-1 with TRBJ1-1, with 8 bases aligning to TRBD1. Germline lookup yields CDR1 MGHDK and CDR2 SYGVNS. J gave up 8 bases and V 1 base, and 6 bases lay outside the gene matches. The CDR3 covers 14 residues. The CDR3 DNA reads as TGTGCCAGCAGTGAATTGTTTGACAGGGGAGAAGCTTTCTTT. It is translated as CASSELFDRGEAFF.

At least ten counts were recorded for this clonotype. This chain uses TRBV12-5 with TRBJ2-3; D is unclear. Germline assignment: CDR1 LGHNT and CDR2 FRNRAP. V was cut by 7 bases and J by 0 bases, with 8 bases left in between. The CDR3 is 13 residues long. CDR3 in DNA: TGTGCTAGTGTCGGCAGCAGCACAGATACGCAGTATTTT. Translation gives CASVGSSTDTQYF.